This T cell receptor (beta chain) was documented in a study of response to subunit inactivated influenza vaccine. The trim removed 6 bases at V and 4 bases at J, leaving 11 bases unmatched. This CDR3 region has 15 residues. The germline gives CDR1 DFQATT, CDR2 SNEGSKA (reference sequence). General observations from the study: Each seasonal flu vaccination may recruit only limited new T cells, authors suggested.

Note on this clonotype: Its antigen is currently unknown.

TCRdb ran MiXCR on the RT-PCR reads and lists one entry per CDR3 protein. Found here are about 500,000 distinct CDR3 sequences, 16% of them singletons; the top ten hold over 2.5%. The sequence came from a man between 50 and 69 years old who received an inactivated influenza vaccine. The rearrangement joins TRBV20-1 to TRBJ2-7, with 11 bases identical to TRBD1. This specimen was CD4+ T cells sorted from PBMCs, taken 23 to 25 months after vaccination. The CDR3 DNA reads as TGCAGTGCCTCATTTGGGGGGACAGGGGGTTACGAGCAGTACTTC. Translation gives CSASFGGTGGYEQYF.